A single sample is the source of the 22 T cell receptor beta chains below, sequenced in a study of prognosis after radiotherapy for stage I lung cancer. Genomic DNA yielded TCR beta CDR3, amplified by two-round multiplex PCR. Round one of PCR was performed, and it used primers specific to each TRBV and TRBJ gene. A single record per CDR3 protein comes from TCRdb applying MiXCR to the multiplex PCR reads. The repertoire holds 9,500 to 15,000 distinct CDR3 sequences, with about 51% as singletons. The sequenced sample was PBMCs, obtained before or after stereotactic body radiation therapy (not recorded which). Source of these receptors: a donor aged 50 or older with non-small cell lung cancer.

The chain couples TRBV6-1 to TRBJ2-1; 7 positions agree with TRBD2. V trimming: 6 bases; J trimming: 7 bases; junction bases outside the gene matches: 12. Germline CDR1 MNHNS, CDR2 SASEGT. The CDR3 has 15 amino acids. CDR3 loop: CASSLGVSGGNEQFF. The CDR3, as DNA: TGTGCCAGCAGCCTCGGGGTATCGGGGGGTAATGAGCAGTTCTTC.

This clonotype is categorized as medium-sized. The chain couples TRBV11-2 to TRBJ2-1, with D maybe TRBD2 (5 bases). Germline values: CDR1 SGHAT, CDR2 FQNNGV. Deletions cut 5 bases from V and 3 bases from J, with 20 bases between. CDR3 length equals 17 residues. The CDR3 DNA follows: TGTGCCAGCAGCCCCCCTCCGGGATTTAGGGACTACAATGAGCAGTTCTTC. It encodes CASSPPPGFRDYNEQFF.

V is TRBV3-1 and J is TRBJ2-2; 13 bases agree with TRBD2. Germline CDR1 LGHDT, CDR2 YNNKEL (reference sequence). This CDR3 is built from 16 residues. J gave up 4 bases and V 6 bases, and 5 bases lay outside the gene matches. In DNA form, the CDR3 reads TGTGCCAGCAGTCGGACTAGCGGGAGTGTCACCGGGGAGCTGTTTTTT. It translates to CASSRTSGSVTGELFF. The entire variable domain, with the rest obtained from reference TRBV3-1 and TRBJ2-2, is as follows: DTAVSQTPKYLVTQMGNDKSIKCEQNLGHDTMYWYKQDSKKFLKIMFSYNNKELIINETVPNRFSPKSPDKAHLNLHINSLELGDSAVYFCASSRTSGSVTGELFFGEGSRLTVL.

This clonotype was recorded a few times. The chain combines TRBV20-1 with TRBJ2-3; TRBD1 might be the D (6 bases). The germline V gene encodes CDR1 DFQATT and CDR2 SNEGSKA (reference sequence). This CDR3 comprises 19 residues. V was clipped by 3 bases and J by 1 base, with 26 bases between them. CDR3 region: CSARSRGPGYGRGTDTQYF. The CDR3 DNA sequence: TGCAGTGCTAGGTCCAGGGGTCCGGGGTACGGAAGAGGCACAGATACGCAGTATTTT.

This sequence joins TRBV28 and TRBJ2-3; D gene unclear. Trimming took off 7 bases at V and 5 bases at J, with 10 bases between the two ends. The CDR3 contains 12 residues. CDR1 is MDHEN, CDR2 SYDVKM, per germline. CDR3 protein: CASTETGDTQYF. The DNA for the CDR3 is TGTGCCAGCACCGAGACTGGAGATACGCAGTATTTT.

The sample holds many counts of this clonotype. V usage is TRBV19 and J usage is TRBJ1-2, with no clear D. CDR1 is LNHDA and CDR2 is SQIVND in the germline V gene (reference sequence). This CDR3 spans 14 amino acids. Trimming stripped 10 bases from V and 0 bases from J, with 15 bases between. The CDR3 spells CATSPQASNYGYTF. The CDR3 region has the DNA TGTGCCACTTCTCCTCAGGCCTCTAACTATGGCTACACCTTC.

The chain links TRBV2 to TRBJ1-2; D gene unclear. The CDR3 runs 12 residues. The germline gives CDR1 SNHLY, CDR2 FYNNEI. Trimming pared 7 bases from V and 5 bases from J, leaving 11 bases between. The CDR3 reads CASIMVTYGYTF. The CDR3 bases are TGTGCCAGCATAATGGTAACATATGGCTACACCTTC.

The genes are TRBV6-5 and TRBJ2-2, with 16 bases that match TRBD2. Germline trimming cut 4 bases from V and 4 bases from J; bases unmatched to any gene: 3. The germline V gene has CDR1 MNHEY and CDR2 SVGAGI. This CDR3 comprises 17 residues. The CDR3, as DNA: TGTGCCAGCAGTTGGGGACTAGCGGGGGGGAGCACCGGGGAGCTGTTTTTT. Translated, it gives CASSWGLAGGSTGELFF.

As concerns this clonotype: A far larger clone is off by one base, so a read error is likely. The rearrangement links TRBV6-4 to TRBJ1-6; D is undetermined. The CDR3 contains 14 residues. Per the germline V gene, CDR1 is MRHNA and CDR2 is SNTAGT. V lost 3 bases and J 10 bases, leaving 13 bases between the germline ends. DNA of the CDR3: TGTGCCAGCAGTGAAGGGCCAGTGAGGTCACCCCTCCACTTT. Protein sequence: CASSEGPVRSPLHF.

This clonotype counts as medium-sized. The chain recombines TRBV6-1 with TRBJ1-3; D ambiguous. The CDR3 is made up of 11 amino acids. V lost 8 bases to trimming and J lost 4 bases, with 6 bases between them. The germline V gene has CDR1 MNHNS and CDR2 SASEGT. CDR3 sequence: CASLLGNTIYF. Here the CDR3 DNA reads TGTGCCAGCCTGTTGGGAAACACCATATATTTT.

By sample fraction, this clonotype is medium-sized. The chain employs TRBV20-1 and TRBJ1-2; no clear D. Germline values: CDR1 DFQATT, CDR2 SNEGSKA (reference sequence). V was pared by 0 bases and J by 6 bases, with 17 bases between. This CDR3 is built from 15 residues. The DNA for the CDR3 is TGCAGTGCTAGAGATCGTCGTGGCCCCGACCATGGCTACACCTTC. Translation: CSARDRRGPDHGYTF.

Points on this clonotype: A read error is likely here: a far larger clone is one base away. The CDR3 protein is CASSLARFVWRSSEQYF. CDR3 nucleotides: TGTGCCAGCAGCTTAGCGAGGTTTGTCTGGAGAAGTTCCGAGCAGTACTTC. The chain joins TRBV7-9 to TRBJ2-7; D unresolved. CDR3 length: 17 amino acids. The germline V gene encodes CDR1 SEHNR and CDR2 FQNEAQ (reference sequence). Trimming shortened V by 0 bases and J by 6 bases, and 21 bases separated the two germline ends. Drawing the rest from reference TRBV7-9 and TRBJ2-7, the complete variable domain is DTGVSQNPRHKITKRGQNVTFRCDPISEHNRLYWYRQTLGQGPEFLTYFQNEAQLEKSRLLSDRFSAERPKGSFSTLEIQRTEQGDSAMYLCASSLARFVWRSSEQYFGPGTRLTVT.

In DNA form, the CDR3 reads TGTGCCAGCAGCTTAGCGGGAGGGCCCTGGGATGAGCAGTTCTTC. This encodes CASSLAGGPWDEQFF. The chain combines TRBV11-2 with TRBJ2-1, with TRBD2 matching over 8 bases. J gave up 8 bases and V 1 base, and 7 bases lay outside the gene matches. In germline, CDR1 is SGHAT, CDR2 FQNNGV. The length of the CDR3 is 15 residues.

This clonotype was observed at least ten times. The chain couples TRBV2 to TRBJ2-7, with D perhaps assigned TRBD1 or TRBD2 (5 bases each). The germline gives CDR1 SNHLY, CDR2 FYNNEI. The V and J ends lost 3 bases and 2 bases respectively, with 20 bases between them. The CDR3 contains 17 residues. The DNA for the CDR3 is TGTGCCAGCAGTGACGAAAGCCCCGGGACGGGCACCTACGAGCAGTACTTC. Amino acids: CASSDESPGTGTYEQYF.

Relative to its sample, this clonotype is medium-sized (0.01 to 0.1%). The CDR3 nucleotides read TGTGCCAGCAGCCGTCGTACAGGGTTGGACACAGATACGCAGTATTTT. Protein: CASSRRTGLDTDTQYF. V gene TRBV11-2 combines with J gene TRBJ2-3; possible D gene TRBD1, 6 bases. V lost 5 bases, J lost 2 bases, and 17 bases lay in between. The CDR3 has 16 residues. Germline CDR1 and CDR2: SGHAT and FQNNGV.

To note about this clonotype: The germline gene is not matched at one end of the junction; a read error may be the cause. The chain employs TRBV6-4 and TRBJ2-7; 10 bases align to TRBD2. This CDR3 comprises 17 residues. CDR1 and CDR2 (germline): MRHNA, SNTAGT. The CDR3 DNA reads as TGTGCCAGCAGTTACTCGATCCCTAGCGGGAGAAAAGTCGAGCAGTACTTC. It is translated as CASSYSIPSGRKVEQYF.

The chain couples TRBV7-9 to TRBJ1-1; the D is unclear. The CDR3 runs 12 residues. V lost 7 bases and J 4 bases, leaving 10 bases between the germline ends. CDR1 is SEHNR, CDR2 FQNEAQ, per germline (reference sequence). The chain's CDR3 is CASMGTPTEAFF. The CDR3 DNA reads TGTGCCAGCATGGGAACCCCCACTGAAGCTTTCTTT.

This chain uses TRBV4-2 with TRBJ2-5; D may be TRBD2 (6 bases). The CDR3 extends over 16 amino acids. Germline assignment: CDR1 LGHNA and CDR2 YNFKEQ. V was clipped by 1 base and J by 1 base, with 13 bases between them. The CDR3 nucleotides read TGTGCCAGCAGCCAAGCCCCGGGACTCCTCCAAGAGACCCAGTACTTC. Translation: CASSQAPGLLQETQYF.

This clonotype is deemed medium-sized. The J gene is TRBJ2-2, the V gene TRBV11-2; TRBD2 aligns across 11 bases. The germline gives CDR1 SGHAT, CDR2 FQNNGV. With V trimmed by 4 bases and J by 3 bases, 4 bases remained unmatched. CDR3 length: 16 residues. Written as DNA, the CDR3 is TGTGCCAGCAGCTACCAACTAGCGGGAGACACCGGGGAGCTGTTTTTT. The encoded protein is CASSYQLAGDTGELFF.

The CDR3 is CASRAGSGELFF. In DNA, the CDR3 is TGTGCCAGCAGAGCAGGGTCCGGGGAGCTGTTTTTT. The chain couples TRBV7-9 to TRBJ2-2; D is perhaps TRBD1 (5 bases). Looked up from germline, CDR1 is SEHNR and CDR2 is FQNEAQ (reference sequence). Trimming removed 6 bases at V and 6 bases at J, with 8 bases between. The CDR3 loop spans 12 amino acids.

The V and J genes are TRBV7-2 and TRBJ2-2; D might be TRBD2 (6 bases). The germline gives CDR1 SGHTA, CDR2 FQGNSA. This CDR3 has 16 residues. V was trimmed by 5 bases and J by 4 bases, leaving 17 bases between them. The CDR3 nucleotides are TGTGCCAGCAGCGGGGCCGCTGGAGGGGCCACCGGGGAGCTGTTTTTT. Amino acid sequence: CASSGAAGGATGELFF.

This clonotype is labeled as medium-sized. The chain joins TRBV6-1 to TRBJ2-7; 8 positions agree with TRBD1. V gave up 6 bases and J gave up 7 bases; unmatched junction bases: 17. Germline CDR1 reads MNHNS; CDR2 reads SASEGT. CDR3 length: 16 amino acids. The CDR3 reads CASRNGGGQGLREQYF. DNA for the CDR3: TGTGCCAGCAGGAACGGGGGAGGACAGGGATTGCGGGAGCAGTACTTC.